The entry below gives a single T cell receptor beta chain sequence along with its context. Other DNA sequences within the sample encode an identical CDR3. Assay used: immunoSEQ multiplex PCR; TCRdb lists only in-frame clones, some missing. The table lists 450,000 or so clones, roughly 89% of them singletons. These data originate in a study of blood T cell repertoires in COVID-19. Study-level information: Samples taken during acute and convalescent COVID-19 were collected in the United States, Italy and Spain.

This CDR3 region has 15 residues. V was shortened by 2 bases and J by 1 base, with 6 bases between the two germline ends. The germline V gene has CDR1 MRHNA and CDR2 SNTAGT. In Seattle, patients joined the study during active infection and were tracked longitudinally. The origin of this receptor is a man between 18 and 35 years old with COVID-19, enrolled during active disease. Sequenced material: peripheral blood. J is TRBJ2-6 and V is TRBV6-4; D call uncertain. CDR3 sequence reads: CASSDPGSGANVLTF. The CDR3 bases are TGTGCCAGCAGTGACCCAGGATCTGGGGCCAACGTCCTGACTTTC.